The T cell receptor (beta chain) under discussion was sequenced for a study of T cell repertoires in cytomegalovirus infection. Points from the study as a whole: Dominating the ex vivo response were TCR beta clonotypes that were CMV-specific and HLA-C-restricted.

Only a few counts were recorded for this clonotype. Its matching antigen is unknown. TCRdb ran MiXCR on the reads and lists one entry per CDR3 protein. Of roughly 180,000 distinct CDR3 sequences listed, 17% are singletons. The CDR3 loop spans 12 amino acids. Trimming took off 5 bases at V and 4 bases at J, with 12 bases between the two ends. Germline CDR1 is SQVTM and CDR2 is ANQGSEA. This TCR derives from a human donor in good health (CMV status not recorded). Some clones in this sample may be carry-over from other donors' samples. Sequenced input: CD8+ T cells from PBMCs. The V call is TRBV29-1, the J call TRBJ2-7; D possibly corresponds to TRBD1 (5 bases). In nucleotides, the CDR3 is TGCAGCGTTACAGGTGGACCATACGAGCAGTACTTC. This sequence encodes CSVTGGPYEQYF.